This T cell receptor beta chain was profiled in a study of blood T cells in healthy people across ages. Samples each had at least 6 micrograms of total RNA extracted. A word on this clonotype: Its antigen is unknown.

The study's findings and limits: Diversity of TCR beta correlated strongly with naive T cell percentage. A greater number of naive CD4+ cells and higher diversity distinguished long-lived donors from aged donors. Investigators treated diversity estimates from one million T cells as underestimates.

With a J-beta primer mix and a sample-barcoded 5' primer, a second PCR ran about 6 to 11 cycles. A single record per CDR3 protein comes from TCRdb applying MiXCR to the 5' RACE reads. The data hold hundreds of thousands of distinct CDR3 sequences, with roughly three fifths observed a single time. The CDR3 consists of 16 residues. From germline, CDR1 is SGHRS and CDR2 YFSETQ. V gave up 1 base and J gave up 4 bases; unmatched junction bases: 10. The sequence was obtained from a middle-aged man in good health. V is TRBV5-1 and J is TRBJ2-7, with 8 nucleotides matching TRBD1. Sample: blood. CDR3 nucleotides: TGCGCCAGCAGCTTGTTGGGACAGGAGGCCCCTTACGAGCAGTACTTC. It translates to CASSLLGQEAPYEQYF.